This T cell receptor (beta chain) was sequenced during a study of T cells in Graves' hyperthyroidism and ophthalmopathy. This clonotype was found many times. Researchers took RNA transcripts and amplified the TCR beta CDR3 regions from them. In the first-round RT-PCR of the TCR CDR3, the HTBI primer set was used. TCRdb reprocessed the multiplex PCR reads via MiXCR and lists one record per CDR3 protein. The data show about 560,000 distinct CDR3 sequences, over 15% seen once. This clonotype was sampled from a woman aged 18 to 35 with Graves' hyperthyroidism. The sample was blood.

CDR3 loop: CATSGSYNEQFF. The CDR3 DNA reads TGTGCCACCAGCGGGAGCTACAATGAGCAGTTCTTC. J is TRBJ2-1 and V is TRBV2; TRBD2 matches at 8 bases. The V gene end was trimmed by 10 bases and the J gene end by 3 bases; junction bases not matched to a gene: 2. The length of the CDR3 is 12 residues. Per germline, CDR1 SNHLY and CDR2 FYNNEI.